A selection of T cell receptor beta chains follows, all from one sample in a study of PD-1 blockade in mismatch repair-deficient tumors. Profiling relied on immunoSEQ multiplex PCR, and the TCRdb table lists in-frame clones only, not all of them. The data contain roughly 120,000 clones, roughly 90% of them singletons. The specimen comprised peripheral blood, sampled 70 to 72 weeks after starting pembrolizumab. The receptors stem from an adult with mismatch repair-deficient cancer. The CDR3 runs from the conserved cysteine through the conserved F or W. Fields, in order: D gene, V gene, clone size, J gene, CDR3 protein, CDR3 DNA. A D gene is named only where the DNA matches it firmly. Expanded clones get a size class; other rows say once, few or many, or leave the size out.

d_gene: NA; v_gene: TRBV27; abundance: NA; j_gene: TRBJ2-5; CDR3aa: CASSLDLGETQYF; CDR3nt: TGTGCCAGCAGTTTAGATTTGGGGGAGACCCAGTACTTC
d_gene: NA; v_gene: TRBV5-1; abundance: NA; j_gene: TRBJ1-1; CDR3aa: CASSLGRSVPNTEAFF; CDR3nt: TGCGCCAGCAGCTTGGGGAGAAGCGTACCGAACACTGAAGCTTTCTTT
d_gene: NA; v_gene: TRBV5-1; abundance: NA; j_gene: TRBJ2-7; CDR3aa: CASSLRGTNEQYF; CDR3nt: TGCGCCAGCAGCTTGCGAGGAACGAACGAGCAGTACTTC
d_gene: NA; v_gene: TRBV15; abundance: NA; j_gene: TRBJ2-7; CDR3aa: CATSRDRRDSYEQYF; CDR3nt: TGTGCCACCAGCAGAGATCGACGGGACTCCTACGAGCAGTACTTC
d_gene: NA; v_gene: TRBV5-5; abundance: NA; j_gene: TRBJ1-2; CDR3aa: CASSTAGLDPAYGYTF; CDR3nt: TGTGCCAGCAGCACGGCAGGGTTGGATCCAGCCTATGGCTACACCTTC
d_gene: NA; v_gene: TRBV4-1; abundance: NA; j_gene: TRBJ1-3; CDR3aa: CASSQDSASGNTIYF; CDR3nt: TGCGCCAGCAGCCAAGATTCAGCCTCTGGAAACACCATATATTTT
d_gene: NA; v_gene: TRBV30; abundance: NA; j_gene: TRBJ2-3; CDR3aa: CARDAGYTDTQYF; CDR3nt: TGTGCCCGGGACGCGGGGTACACAGATACGCAGTATTTT
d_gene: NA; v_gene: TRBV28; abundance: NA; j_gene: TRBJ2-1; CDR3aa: CASSTQWRGAYNEQFF; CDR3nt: TGTGCCAGCAGTACCCAATGGAGGGGCGCCTACAATGAGCAGTTCTTC
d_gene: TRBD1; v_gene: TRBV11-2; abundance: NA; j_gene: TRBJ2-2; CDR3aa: CASTFPGTGYTGELFF; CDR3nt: TGTGCCAGCACCTTTCCCGGGACAGGATACACCGGGGAGCTGTTTTTT
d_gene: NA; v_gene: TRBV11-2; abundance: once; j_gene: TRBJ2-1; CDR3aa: CASSLVGGNEQFF; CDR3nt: TGTGCCAGCAGCTTAGTAGGAGGGAATGAGCAGTTCTTC
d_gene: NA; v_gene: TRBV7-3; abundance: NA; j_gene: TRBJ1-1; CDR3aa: CASSLRGDRPNTEAFF; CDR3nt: TGTGCCAGCAGCTTAAGGGGGGACCGGCCGAACACTGAAGCTTTCTTT
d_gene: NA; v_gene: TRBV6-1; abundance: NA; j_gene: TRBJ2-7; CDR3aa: CASSEARIRTSYEQYF; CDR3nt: TGTGCCAGCAGTGAGGCCCGAATACGGACGTCCTACGAGCAGTACTTC
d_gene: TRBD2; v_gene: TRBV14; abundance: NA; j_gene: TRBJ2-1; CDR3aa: CASSLTSGSYNEQFF; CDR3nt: TGTGCCAGCAGCCTGACTAGCGGGTCCTACAATGAGCAGTTCTTC
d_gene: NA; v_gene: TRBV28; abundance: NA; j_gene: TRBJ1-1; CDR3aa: CASSPQVGGLGSEAFF; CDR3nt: TGTGCCAGCAGTCCCCAAGTCGGGGGCTTGGGGTCTGAAGCTTTCTTT
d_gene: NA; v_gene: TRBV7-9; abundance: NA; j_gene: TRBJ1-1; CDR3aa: CASSLSSTEAFF; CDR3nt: TGTGCCAGCAGCTTATCATCCACTGAAGCTTTCTTT
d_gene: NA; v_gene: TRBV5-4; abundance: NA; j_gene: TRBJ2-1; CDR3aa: CASSGGGGLKYEQFF; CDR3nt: TGTGCCAGCAGTGGGGGCGGGGGTTTAAAGTATGAGCAGTTCTTC
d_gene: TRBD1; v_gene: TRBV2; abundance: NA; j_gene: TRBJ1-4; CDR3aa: CASNSGGASNEKLFF; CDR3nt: TGTGCCAGCAATTCAGGGGGCGCTTCTAATGAAAAACTGTTTTTT
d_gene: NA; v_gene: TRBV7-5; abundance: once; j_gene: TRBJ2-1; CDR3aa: CARSLGFLTGTSGSLRQFF; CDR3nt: TGTGCCAGAAGCTTAGGATTCCTTACCGGGACTAGCGGGAGTCTACGGCAGTTCTTC
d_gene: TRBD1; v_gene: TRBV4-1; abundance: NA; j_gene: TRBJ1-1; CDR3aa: CASSQGTGGRTEAFF; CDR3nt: TGCGCCAGCAGCCAAGGGACAGGGGGCAGGACTGAAGCTTTCTTT
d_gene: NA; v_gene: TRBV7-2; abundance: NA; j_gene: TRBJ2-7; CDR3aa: CASSTPDSSSYEQYF; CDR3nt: TGTGCCAGCAGCACCCCAGACAGCTCCTCCTACGAGCAGTACTTC
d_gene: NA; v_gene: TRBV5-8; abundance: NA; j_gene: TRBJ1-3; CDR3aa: CASSFLSVSASGNTIYF; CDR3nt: TGTGCCAGCAGCTTTCTGTCAGTATCCGCCTCTGGAAACACCATATATTTT
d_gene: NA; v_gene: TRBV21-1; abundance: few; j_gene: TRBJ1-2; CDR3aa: CASSKDCYTF; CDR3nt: TGTGCCAGCAGCAAAGACTGCTACACCTTC
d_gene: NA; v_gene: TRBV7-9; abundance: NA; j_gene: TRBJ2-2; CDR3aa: CASSLSRSGDGYTGELFF; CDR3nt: TGTGCCAGCAGCTTAAGTCGTAGTGGCGACGGTTACACCGGGGAGCTGTTTTTT
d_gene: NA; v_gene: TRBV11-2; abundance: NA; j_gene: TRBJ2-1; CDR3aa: CASSLGGSVRYNEQFF; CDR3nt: TGTGCCAGCAGCTTAGGGGGGAGCGTTCGCTACAATGAGCAGTTCTTC
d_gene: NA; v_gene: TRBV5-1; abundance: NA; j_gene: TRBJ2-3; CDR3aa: CASSRGQDTDTQYF; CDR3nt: TGCGCCAGCAGCCGGGGGCAGGACACAGATACGCAGTATTTT
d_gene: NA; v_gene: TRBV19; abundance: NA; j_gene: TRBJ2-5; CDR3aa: CASSIAGLQETQYF; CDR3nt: TGTGCCAGTAGTATAGCGGGCTTACAAGAGACCCAGTACTTC
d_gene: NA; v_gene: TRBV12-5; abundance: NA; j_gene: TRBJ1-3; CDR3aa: CASDSDHRYSGNTIYF; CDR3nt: TGTGCTAGTGATTCCGACCACAGGTACTCTGGAAACACCATATATTTT
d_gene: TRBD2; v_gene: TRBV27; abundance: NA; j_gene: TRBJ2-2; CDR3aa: CASSIAGTGELFF; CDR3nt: TGTGCCAGCAGTATAGCGGGAACCGGGGAGCTGTTTTTT
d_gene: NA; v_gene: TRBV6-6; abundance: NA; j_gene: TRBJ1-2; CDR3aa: CASSPTGLPNYGYTF; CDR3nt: TGTGCCAGCAGCCCCACAGGGCTTCCTAACTATGGCTACACCTTC
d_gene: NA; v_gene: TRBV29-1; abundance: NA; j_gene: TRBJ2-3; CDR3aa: CSVAGPQIDTQYF; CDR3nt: TGCAGCGTTGCGGGACCCCAAATAGATACGCAGTATTTT
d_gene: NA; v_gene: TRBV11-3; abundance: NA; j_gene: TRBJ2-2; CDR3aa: CASRWTGELFF; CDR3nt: TGTGCCAGCAGGTGGACCGGGGAGCTGTTTTTT
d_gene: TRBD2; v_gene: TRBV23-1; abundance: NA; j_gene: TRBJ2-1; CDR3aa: CASSRGLAGASYNEQFF; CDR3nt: TGCGCCAGCAGTCGCGGCCTAGCGGGAGCGTCCTACAATGAGCAGTTCTTC
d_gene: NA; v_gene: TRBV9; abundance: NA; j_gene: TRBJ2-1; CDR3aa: CASSVGTSSYNEQFF; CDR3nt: TGTGCCAGCAGCGTAGGGACGAGCTCCTACAATGAGCAGTTCTTC
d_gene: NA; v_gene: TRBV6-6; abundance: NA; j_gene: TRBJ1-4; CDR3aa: CASSYSKAEKLFF; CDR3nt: TGTGCCAGCAGTTACTCGAAGGCTGAAAAACTGTTTTTT
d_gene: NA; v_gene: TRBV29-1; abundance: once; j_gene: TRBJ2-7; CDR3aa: CSVEVGYEQYF; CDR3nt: TGCAGCGTTGAAGTTGGTTACGAGCAGTACTTC
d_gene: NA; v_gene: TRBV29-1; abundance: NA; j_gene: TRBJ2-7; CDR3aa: CSVEDNYEQYF; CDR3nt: TGCAGCGTTGAAGACAACTACGAGCAGTACTTC
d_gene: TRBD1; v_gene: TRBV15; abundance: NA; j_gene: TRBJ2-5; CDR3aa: CATSRVGTGAAGQETQYF; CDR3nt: TGTGCCACCAGCAGAGTAGGGACAGGGGCCGCGGGGCAAGAGACCCAGTACTTC
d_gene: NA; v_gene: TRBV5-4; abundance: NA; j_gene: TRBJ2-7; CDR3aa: CASSLGSSKGYEQYF; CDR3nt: TGTGCCAGCAGCCTCGGGAGTAGTAAAGGCTACGAGCAGTACTTC